This T cell receptor (beta chain) emerged from a study of cytomegalovirus exposure and HLA in healthy donors. The study, taken as a whole, reports: The CMV antigen specificity of a few CMV-associated chains was confirmed through in vitro analysis.

Trimming cost V 6 bases and J 7 bases, with 15 bases left between them. This CDR3 is 13 amino acids long. Concerning this clone itself: No antigen is known for it.

Libraries were prepared by immunoSEQ multiplex PCR; TCRdb keeps only in-frame clonotypes and omits some of them. The top ten hold more than 2.5% of the sample, which has 98,000 or so clones, about 85% seen once. The clonotype originates from a woman under 30 in good health and CMV-seronegative. The sample comprised PBMCs. The V and J genes are TRBV6-7 and TRBJ1-1; D gene uncertain. TRBV6-7 is an ORF, and what it does is uncertain. The CDR3 nucleotides are TGTGCCAGCAGCAGAGAGGCTCTGAGTGAAGCTTTCTTT. Residues: CASSREALSEAFF.